The 32 T cell receptor beta chains listed next were all sequenced from one sample in a study of identical twins. TCRdb reprocessed the 5' RACE reads with MiXCR, giving one entry per CDR3 protein. The repertoire includes 700,000 or so distinct CDR3 sequences, roughly 8% of them detected once, and around 0.98% sits in the top ten. The sample was also reused in another study, on yellow fever vaccine responses in identical twins.

The sequencing sample was made of PBMCs. Receptors were obtained from a woman aged 18-29 years in good health.

This clonotype has a handful of counts. The chain combines TRBV5-1 with TRBJ2-1, with TRBD1 identical over 8 bases. This CDR3 has 15 residues. Germline CDR1 is SGHRS and CDR2 is YFSETQ. V lost 3 bases, J lost 6 bases, and 8 bases stayed unmatched. DNA for the CDR3: TGCGCCAGCAGCTCGGCCTTGACAGGGGTCAATGAGCAGTTCTTC. Protein: CASSSALTGVNEQFF.

The sample holds a few counts of this clonotype. The chain carries TRBV27 and TRBJ2-7, with D tentatively TRBD1 or TRBD2 (5 bases each). Deletions cut 2 bases from V and 6 bases from J, with 14 bases between. Germline V gene lookup returns CDR1 MNHEY and CDR2 SMNVEV (reference sequence). There are 14 residues in the CDR3. The CDR3 nucleotides are TGTGCCAGCAGTTTAGGGACCTTAGGCCTCGAGCAGTACTTC. It encodes CASSLGTLGLEQYF.

This clonotype was seen ten or more times. The CDR3 reads CASSVDQGLTTEAFF. In DNA, the CDR3 is TGTGCCAGCAGCGTAGATCAAGGACTAACAACTGAAGCTTTCTTT. The J gene is TRBJ1-1, the V gene TRBV9; no clear D gene. Germline V CDR1 and CDR2: SGDLS, YYNGEE. This CDR3 contains 15 residues. Trimming took 0 bases from V and 5 from J, leaving 14 bases between them.

This clonotype occurred many times. This chain uses TRBV5-1 with TRBJ2-3; 8 bases agree with TRBD2. Germline lookup yields CDR1 SGHRS and CDR2 YFSETQ. CDR3 length: 15 residues. Trimming took 2 bases from V and 7 from J; bases not matched to a gene: 9. The CDR3 DNA is TGCGCCAGCAGCTTTGAGCGGGGGACTGGAAATACGCAGTATTTT. Translating gives CASSFERGTGNTQYF.

The rearrangement links TRBV30 to TRBJ2-1; D may correspond to TRBD1 or TRBD2 (5 bases each). The V end was cut by 0 bases, the J end by 4 bases, with 13 bases between. Germline values: CDR1 GTSNPN, CDR2 SVGIG (reference sequence). The CDR3 consists of 15 residues. Here the CDR3 DNA reads TGTGCCTGGAGTGTACGGGGCAGGACTTACAATGAGCAGTTCTTC. Residues: CAWSVRGRTYNEQFF.

The chain has TRBV4-2 and TRBJ2-7; no definite D call. Per germline, CDR1 LGHNA and CDR2 YNFKEQ. V dropped 10 bases and J dropped 0 bases, with 16 bases sitting between them. The CDR3 is made up of 14 amino acids. CDR3: CAMSPGPFSYEQYF. The CDR3 coding sequence is TGTGCCATGAGCCCCGGGCCTTTCTCCTACGAGCAGTACTTC.

This clonotype appeared many times. This chain links TRBV29-1 with TRBJ2-6; TRBD1 aligns across 8 bases. Germline values: CDR1 SQVTM, CDR2 ANQGSEA. Trimming took 7 bases from V and 0 from J; bases not matched to a gene: 5. The CDR3 runs 15 residues. CDR3 DNA: TGCAGCGCCCTCGGACAGGGCTCTGGGGCCAACGTCCTGACTTTC. Protein sequence: CSALGQGSGANVLTF.

This clonotype was seen a few times. The V and J genes are TRBV20-1 and TRBJ2-7; D perhaps matches TRBD2 (6 bases). The V end was cut by 6 bases, the J end by 0 bases, with 18 bases between. This CDR3 spans 15 amino acids. Germline V gene data show CDR1 as DFQATT and CDR2 as SNEGSKA (reference sequence). Here the CDR3 reads CSAPVLLAASYEQYF. In DNA, the CDR3 is TGCAGTGCGCCCGTTCTCTTAGCGGCCTCCTACGAGCAGTACTTC.

CDR3 DNA sequence: TGTGCCAGCAGTTACCGGCGGGAGGTTTCCTACGAGCAGTACTTC. Translated, it gives CASSYRREVSYEQYF. The chain uses TRBV6-2 or TRBV6-3 and TRBJ2-7; TRBD2 aligns across 8 bases. The length of the CDR3 is 15 residues. Unmatched junction bases numbered 4, after V lost 2 bases and J lost 1 base. CDR1 is MNHEY, CDR2 SVGEGT, per germline.

The rearrangement uses TRBV7-9 and TRBJ1-1, with unresolved D. Trimming cost V 5 bases and J 5 bases, with 9 bases left between them. This CDR3 region has 12 residues. The V gene's germline CDR1 is SEHNR and CDR2 FQNEAQ (reference sequence). The CDR3 loop reads CASSLFETEAFF. The DNA for the CDR3 is TGTGCCAGCAGCCTTTTCGAGACTGAAGCTTTCTTT.

This clonotype was detected many times. The chain is built from TRBV18 and TRBJ2-2, with TRBD2 matching over 8 bases. With 1 base clipped from V and 5 bases from J, the junction kept 0 bases outside the gene matches. Looked up from germline, CDR1 is KGHSH and CDR2 is LQKENI. The CDR3 spans 14 residues. The CDR3 DNA is TGTGCCAGCTCACCACAGCGGGGGACCGGGGAGCTGTTTTTT. It is translated as CASSPQRGTGELFF.

The chain combines TRBV4-2 with TRBJ2-1, with D possibly matching TRBD2 (7 bases). Germline V gives CDR1 LGHNA, CDR2 YNFKEQ. Between the trimmed V and J ends, which lost 0 bases and 10 bases, there was a span of 13 bases. CDR3 length: 14 residues. CDR3 bases: TGTGCCAGCAGCCAAGAGGGAAGGGGGGGGGAGCAGTTCTTC. It codes for CASSQEGRGGEQFF.

The chain has TRBV11-2 and TRBJ2-4; D assignment may be TRBD1 or TRBD2 (5 bases each). This CDR3 is 13 amino acids long. Trimming removed 0 bases at V and 6 bases at J, with 6 bases between. Germline V lookup: CDR1 SGHAT, CDR2 FQNNGV. CDR3 loop: CASSLDGGNIQYF. The CDR3 nucleotides read TGTGCCAGCAGCTTAGATGGGGGAAACATTCAGTACTTC. Using reference TRBV11-2 and TRBJ2-4 for the parts outside the CDR3, the full variable domain is EAGVAQSPRYKIIEKRQSVAFWCNPISGHATLYWYQQILGQGPKLLIQFQNNGVVDDSQLPKDRFSAERLKGVDSTLKIQPAKLEDSAVYLCASSLDGGNIQYFGAGTRLSVL.

This clonotype was observed a handful of times. The V call is TRBV12-3 or TRBV12-4, the J call TRBJ1-5; D gene ambiguous. Trimming removed 0 bases at V and 2 bases at J, with 14 bases between. The CDR3 has 17 residues. The CDR3 here is CASSLAPRPGGNQPQHF. For the CDR3, the DNA is TGTGCCAGCAGTTTAGCCCCGCGTCCCGGGGGCAATCAGCCCCAGCATTTT.

The chain has TRBV5-1 and TRBJ2-5; D remains ambiguous. The CDR3 covers 15 residues. Trimming stripped 3 bases from V and 1 base from J, with 13 bases between. Germline CDR1 reads SGHRS; CDR2 reads YFSETQ. CDR3 DNA: TGCGCCAGCAGCTCCTCCTACCCAACCCAAGAGACCCAGTACTTC. Protein sequence: CASSSSYPTQETQYF.

This clonotype was detected only a few times. J is TRBJ1-5 and V is TRBV3-1; 7 bases match TRBD1. The germline CDR1 and CDR2 sequences are LGHDT and YNNKEL (reference sequence). This CDR3 spans 14 amino acids. With 1 base clipped from V and 6 bases from J, the junction kept 3 bases outside the gene matches. The CDR3 is CASSQGQGGQPQHF. DNA for the CDR3: TGTGCCAGCAGCCAAGGACAGGGCGGTCAGCCCCAGCATTTT. The full variable domain, rest sourced from reference TRBV3-1 and TRBJ1-5, is DTAVSQTPKYLVTQMGNDKSIKCEQNLGHDTMYWYKQDSKKFLKIMFSYNNKELIINETVPNRFSPKSPDKAHLNLHINSLELGDSAVYFCASSQGQGGQPQHFGDGTRLSIL.

This clonotype has just a few counts. This rearrangement joins TRBV7-9 to TRBJ2-4, with D unclear. The V gene lost 1 base and the J gene lost 10 bases, with 14 bases spanning the gap. There are 14 residues in the CDR3. Germline V lookup: CDR1 SEHNR, CDR2 FQNEAQ (reference sequence). This CDR3 is CASSLEGDWSIQYF. Here the CDR3 DNA reads TGTGCCAGCAGCTTAGAAGGCGATTGGAGTATTCAGTACTTC.

This clonotype appeared many times. The chain combines TRBV29-1 with TRBJ2-3; 7 bases map to TRBD1. This CDR3 region has 15 residues. J was trimmed by 2 bases and V by 7 bases; bases with no gene match: 12. Germline V gene lookup returns CDR1 SQVTM and CDR2 ANQGSEA. CDR3 in DNA: TGCAGCGGGTACCTGGGACAGACGAACACAGATACGCAGTATTTT. Translated, it gives CSGYLGQTNTDTQYF.

The chain recombines TRBV20-1 with TRBJ2-7; the match to TRBD1 covers 7 bases. CDR1 is DFQATT and CDR2 is SNEGSKA in the germline V gene (reference sequence). This CDR3 is 14 amino acids long. V was pared by 0 bases and J by 4 bases, with 6 bases of the junction left unmatched. The CDR3 DNA sequence: TGCAGTGCTAGAGATCCAGGGGGTTTTTACGAGCAGTACTTC. It encodes CSARDPGGFYEQYF.

This clonotype was detected many times. The chain combines TRBV28 with TRBJ2-1, with D tentatively TRBD2 (6 bases). Trimming stripped 7 bases from V and 2 bases from J, with 15 bases between. The CDR3 is 15 residues long. Germline V gene sequence: CDR1 MDHEN, CDR2 SYDVKM. The chain's CDR3 is CASISRGGTYNEQFF. The CDR3 bases are TGTGCCAGCATATCTCGGGGCGGGACCTACAATGAGCAGTTCTTC.

This clonotype was seen repeatedly, ten times or more. The J gene is TRBJ1-2, the V gene TRBV5-6, with D hard to call. V was cut by 3 bases and J by 3 bases, with 15 bases left in between. The CDR3 length is 15 residues. CDR1 and CDR2 from the germline V gene are SGHDT and YYEEEE. As DNA, the CDR3 is TGTGCCAGCAGCTGGGTACAAGGAGTTGACTATGGCTACACCTTC. Its protein is CASSWVQGVDYGYTF.

The rearrangement uses TRBV20-1 and TRBJ2-1; the D gene is possibly TRBD1 (7 bases). CDR1 is DFQATT and CDR2 is SNEGSKA in the germline V gene (reference sequence). This CDR3 is 13 amino acids long. V lost 6 bases, J lost 1 base, and 10 bases lay in between. The CDR3 nucleotides are TGCAGTGCAGCAGGGGGGTCCTACAATGAGCAGTTCTTC. This sequence encodes CSAAGGSYNEQFF.

The rearrangement links TRBV12-3 or TRBV12-4 to TRBJ1-4; D perhaps matches TRBD1 (6 bases). The CDR3 is 13 residues long. Trimming took 2 bases from V and 8 from J, leaving 9 bases between them. CDR3 bases: TGTGCCAGCAGTTTACAGGGGAACGAAAAACTGTTTTTT. Amino acids: CASSLQGNEKLFF.

This chain joins TRBV12-3 or TRBV12-4 and TRBJ2-1; D is possibly TRBD1 or TRBD2 (5 bases each). The CDR3 loop spans 11 amino acids. Trimming removed 6 bases from V and 9 bases from J, with 9 bases in between. The CDR3 reads CASRLDSEQFF. The CDR3 DNA is TGTGCCAGCAGACTAGACAGTGAGCAGTTCTTC.

The chain joins TRBV5-1 to TRBJ1-2, with D maybe TRBD1 (6 bases). Deletions cut 0 bases from V and 5 bases from J, with 14 bases between. The CDR3 consists of 15 residues. CDR1 is SGHRS, CDR2 YFSETQ, per germline. This chain's CDR3 is CASSLVTRGQYGYTF. In DNA form, the CDR3 reads TGCGCCAGCAGCTTGGTTACCAGGGGCCAATATGGCTACACCTTC.

Only a few counts were recorded for this clonotype. This sequence joins TRBV6-1 and TRBJ1-4; 7 bases map to TRBD1. The V gene's germline CDR1 is MNHNS and CDR2 SASEGT. The CDR3 has 14 amino acids. The trim removed 6 bases at V and 2 bases at J, leaving 3 bases unmatched. This CDR3 reads CASRTGITNEKLFF. CDR3 bases: TGTGCCAGCAGGACAGGGATCACTAATGAAAAACTGTTTTTT.

This clonotype was counted at least ten times. The chain has TRBV29-1 and TRBJ2-3, with 13 bases aligning to TRBD2. Per germline, CDR1 SQVTM and CDR2 ANQGSEA. V shed 7 bases, J shed 0 bases, and the junction held 4 bases outside the gene matches. The CDR3 sequence is 15 residues long. CDR3 sequence (DNA): TGCAGCGCCGGGACTAGCGGGACTAGCACAGATACGCAGTATTTT. Translated: CSAGTSGTSTDTQYF.

This clonotype has just a few counts. The CDR3 protein is CATSDSLLAGGPYNEQFF. Written as DNA, the CDR3 is TGTGCCACCAGTGATTCTCTTCTAGCGGGAGGGCCGTACAATGAGCAGTTCTTC. The rearrangement uses TRBV24-1 and TRBJ2-1; 12 bases map to TRBD2. CDR1 is KGHDR, CDR2 SFDVKD, per germline. The CDR3 sequence is 18 residues long. With V trimmed by 2 bases and J by 4 bases, 8 bases remained unmatched.

This clonotype was detected only a few times. The rearrangement uses TRBV28 and TRBJ2-1, with 9 bases lining up with TRBD2. The CDR3 has 15 amino acids. Germline V gene lookup returns CDR1 MDHEN and CDR2 SYDVKM. J was trimmed by 5 bases and V by 7 bases; bases with no gene match: 9. CDR3: CASTAPGLADNEQFF. The CDR3 DNA is TGTGCCAGCACCGCACCGGGACTAGCAGACAATGAGCAGTTCTTC.

This clonotype was found a few times. The V gene is TRBV12-3 or TRBV12-4, the J gene TRBJ2-3; D might be TRBD2 (5 bases). V lost 6 bases to trimming and J lost 1 base, with 20 bases between them. The CDR3 totals 17 residues. CDR3 DNA: TGTGCCAGCAGCCTTGGAGGAAGGAGGCCAGGCACAGATACGCAGTATTTT. It specifies CASSLGGRRPGTDTQYF.

This clonotype showed up just a few times. The CDR3 loop reads CASSPQTGYGYTF. CDR3 bases: TGTGCCAGCAGCCCACAGACAGGGTATGGCTACACCTTC. This chain links TRBV7-9 with TRBJ1-2; TRBD1 agrees at 7 bases. The CDR3 runs 13 residues. Trimming removed 5 bases from V and 5 bases from J; junction bases left unmatched: 5. CDR1 is SEHNR and CDR2 is FQNEAQ in the germline V gene (reference sequence).

The chain recombines TRBV12-3 or TRBV12-4 with TRBJ2-1; D not resolved. V lost 5 bases, J lost 4 bases, and 15 bases lay in between. CDR3 size: 15 residues. The CDR3 loop reads CASSDSVGLYNEQFF. The CDR3 DNA sequence: TGTGCCAGCAGTGACTCTGTGGGCTTATACAATGAGCAGTTCTTC.